This TCR beta chain was profiled in a study of breast tumors, draining lymph nodes, adjacent tissues. General observations from the study: Data fit most tumor T cells coming from lymph node, expanding in tumor.

TCRdb independently ran MiXCR on the multiplex PCR reads; one entry per CDR3 protein. The table has 140,000 to 150,000 distinct CDR3 sequences, approximately 32% seen once; the top ten hold 2.3%. The table lists this clonotype with a few counts. Antigen unknown. This may be a read error: a much more frequent sequence differs by one nucleotide. The CDR3 is made up of 18 amino acids. Per germline, CDR1 SGHNT and CDR2 YENEEA. V was cut by 5 bases and J by 3 bases, with 23 bases left in between. The lymph nodes were axillary draining lymph nodes from breast cancer patients. This sequence was found in a female donor with breast cancer. Some clones in this sample may be carry-over from other donors' samples. Source material: axillary lymph node tissue. V is TRBV11-3 and J is TRBJ1-5, with TRBD1 as a possible D gene (5 bases). The CDR3 DNA reads as TGTGCCAGCAGCCCCACCCCCGGGGCGCAGGGACCCAATCAGCCCCAGCATTTT. Protein: CASSPTPGAQGPNQPQHF.